The 32 T cell receptor beta chains given below trace back to one sample, sequenced in a study of patients and donors after allogeneic stem cell transplantation. Using its own MiXCR run on the RT-PCR reads, TCRdb lists one record per CDR3 protein. The table shows roughly 960,000 distinct CDR3 sequences, with over 15% occurring only once. Sequenced sample: blood, either unsorted or a sorted T cell fraction (not recorded which). These TCRs come from a human donor who was either an allogeneic HSCT recipient or a stem cell or donor lymphocyte infusion donor (not recorded which). It is not recorded whose cells these are; they may come from a transplant donor.

The rearrangement joins TRBV4-3 to TRBJ2-5, with a tentative D call TRBD2 (5 bases). The CDR3 loop spans 17 amino acids. Germline V gives CDR1 LGHNA, CDR2 YSLEER. V was trimmed by 0 bases and J by 2 bases, leaving 16 bases between them. The CDR3 bases are TGCGCCAGCAGCCAAGATCGCGGGTTAGGTCCTCAAGAGACCCAGTACTTC. Translating it yields CASSQDRGLGPQETQYF.

The chain recombines TRBV4-1 with TRBJ2-5; D is possibly TRBD1 or TRBD2 (5 bases each). CDR1 and CDR2 from the germline V gene are MGHRA and YSYEKL. The CDR3 is 17 amino acids. Trimming took off 3 bases at V and 0 bases at J, with 17 bases between the two ends. The CDR3 region has the DNA TGCGCCAGCAGCCATGGGCCCCCCGGGACGTACCAAGAGACCCAGTACTTC. This codes for CASSHGPPGTYQETQYF.

This clonotype came up a few times. The chain carries TRBV24-1 and TRBJ2-2; D possibly corresponds to TRBD1 (6 bases). The germline gives CDR1 KGHDR, CDR2 SFDVKD. This CDR3 spans 15 amino acids. V was trimmed by 4 bases and J by 3 bases, leaving 11 bases between them. The DNA for the CDR3 is TGTGCCACCAGTGAAGAACAGGGCTACACCGGGGAGCTGTTTTTT. As protein: CATSEEQGYTGELFF.

J is TRBJ2-7 and V is TRBV7-2, with 7 bases aligning to TRBD2. V trimming: 5 bases; J trimming: 6 bases; junction bases outside the gene matches: 7. From germline, CDR1 is SGHTA and CDR2 FQGNSA. The CDR3 runs to 13 residues. CDR3 DNA sequence: TGTGCCAGCAGCCCAGGACTAGTCTCCGAGCAGTACTTC. Its protein product is CASSPGLVSEQYF.

This clonotype was counted a few times. This chain joins TRBV27 and TRBJ1-2; D gene unclear. Germline CDR1 and CDR2: MNHEY and SMNVEV (reference sequence). The CDR3 is made up of 14 amino acids. V lost 5 bases and J lost 2, with 12 bases in between. CDR3: CASSLNTANYGYTF. As DNA, the CDR3 is TGTGCCAGCAGTCTCAATACTGCGAACTATGGCTACACCTTC.

The V gene is TRBV20-1, the J gene TRBJ2-1, with a weak D call TRBD1 (10 bases). Germline values: CDR1 DFQATT, CDR2 SNEGSKA (reference sequence). Trimming left V 4 bases short and J 3 bases short, with 31 bases between. This CDR3 comprises 20 residues. This CDR3 is CSATWPGQGNLAGHYNEQFF. The CDR3 DNA follows: TGCAGTGCTACCTGGCCGGGACAGGGGAACCTAGCGGGGCACTACAATGAGCAGTTCTTC.

This clonotype turned up a few times. This chain connects TRBV5-5 to TRBJ2-7; 7 nucleotides line up with TRBD2. In germline, CDR1 is SGHKS, CDR2 YYEKEE (reference sequence). After removal of 4 bases from V and 3 bases from J, the junction contained 10 bases not matched to a gene. The CDR3 runs 15 residues. CDR3 residues: CASSRRGEWVYEQYF. CDR3 DNA sequence: TGTGCCAGCAGCCGACGGGGGGAATGGGTCTACGAGCAGTACTTC.

This clonotype was counted ten times or more. The J gene is TRBJ1-1, the V gene TRBV6-6; TRBD1 is a possible D gene (5 bases). The ends were cut back, 8 bases at V and 0 bases at J, with 10 bases in the middle. Germline-derived CDR1 and CDR2 are MNHNY and SVGAGI (reference sequence). CDR3 length equals 13 residues. The CDR3 sequence: CASVLQVNTEAFF. CDR3 bases: TGTGCCAGCGTTCTACAGGTGAACACTGAAGCTTTCTTT.

This clonotype appeared a few times. The chain recombines TRBV21-1 with TRBJ2-7. TRBV21-1 is an annotated pseudogene. The CDR3 is made up of 16 amino acids. CDR3 region: CASSRTTHRQEYEQYF. The CDR3 nucleotides read TGTGCCAGCAGCCGTACAACGCACCGACAAGAGTACGAGCAGTACTTC.

This clonotype was recorded a few times. The rearrangement uses TRBV12-3 or TRBV12-4 and TRBJ2-2; 12 bases map to TRBD2. CDR3 size: 15 residues. V was clipped by 3 bases and J by 9 bases; unmatched bases: 5. The CDR3 loop is CASSFGTSGPRELFF. CDR3 nucleotides: TGTGCCAGCAGTTTCGGGACTAGCGGGCCCCGGGAGCTGTTTTTT.

Only a few counts were recorded for this clonotype. The chain recombines TRBV20-1 with TRBJ1-2, with D possibly being TRBD1 (6 bases). Trimming stripped 6 bases from V and 6 bases from J, with 20 bases between. CDR1 is DFQATT and CDR2 is SNEGSKA in the germline V gene (reference sequence). The CDR3 sequence is 14 residues long. Written as DNA, the CDR3 is TGCAGTGCAACCCGGGGGAGGGGGAAGGATGGCTACACCTTC. This translates into CSATRGRGKDGYTF.

This clonotype showed up just a few times. The chain is built from TRBV4-2 and TRBJ1-3, with 8 bases that match TRBD1. This CDR3 has 14 amino acids. V dropped 4 bases and J dropped 2; count of bases not matched to a gene: 1. Looked up from germline, CDR1 is LGHNA and CDR2 is YNFKEQ. The CDR3 reads CASSRRGPGNTIYF. In DNA, the CDR3 is TGTGCCAGCAGCCGCAGGGGGCCTGGAAACACCATATATTTT.

The chain links TRBV4-3 to TRBJ1-1; 7 nucleotides align to TRBD1. Germline CDR1 LGHNA, CDR2 YSLEER. The J segment lost 6 bases and the V segment lost 2 bases, leaving 9 bases of the junction unmatched. The CDR3 sequence is 15 residues long. CDR3 amino acids: CASSQSLTGKAEAFF. The CDR3 coding sequence is TGCGCCAGCAGCCAATCCCTGACAGGGAAGGCTGAAGCTTTCTTT.

The V call is TRBV10-3, the J call TRBJ2-1; 9 bases agree with TRBD1. CDR1 and CDR2 from the germline V gene are ENHRY and SYGVKD. Trimming took 7 bases from V and 4 from J; bases not matched to a gene: 5. The CDR3 length is 14 residues. The CDR3 region has the DNA TGTGCCATCAATAATGGACAGGGGTACAATGAGCAGTTCTTC. Amino acid sequence: CAINNGQGYNEQFF.

The chain has TRBV29-1 and TRBJ1-2; 9 positions agree with TRBD1. Germline V gives CDR1 SQVTM, CDR2 ANQGSEA. The J segment lost 5 bases and the V segment lost 6 bases, leaving 13 bases of the junction unmatched. There are 15 residues in the CDR3. The CDR3 sequence is CSVVPPTGGVYGYTF. The CDR3 region has the DNA TGCAGCGTAGTGCCCCCGACAGGGGGGGTTTATGGCTACACCTTC.

A few counts support this clonotype. This chain uses TRBV5-5 with TRBJ2-2, with D perhaps TRBD1 or TRBD2 (5 bases each). The CDR3 sequence is 16 residues long. With 4 bases removed from V and 7 bases from J, the gap between germline ends came to 20 bases. Germline V gene lookup returns CDR1 SGHKS and CDR2 YYEKEE (reference sequence). This CDR3 reads CASSTSSSLGDGELFF. For the CDR3, the DNA is TGTGCCAGCAGCACCTCTAGCTCCTTAGGGGACGGGGAGCTGTTTTTT.

CDR3 loop: CASSPGAQGRGLADTQYF. Written as DNA, the CDR3 is TGCGCCAGCAGCCCGGGGGCACAGGGGAGAGGGTTGGCAGATACGCAGTATTTT. This rearrangement joins TRBV4-3 to TRBJ2-3; D may be TRBD1 (7 bases). V was shortened by 4 bases and J by 4 bases, with 24 bases between the two germline ends. The CDR3 has 18 residues. Germline loops: CDR1 LGHNA, CDR2 YSLEER.

In this sample, this clonotype turned up a few times. The chain carries TRBV14 and TRBJ1-2; 9 bases are a match to TRBD1. The CDR3 sequence is 14 residues long. CDR1 SGHDN and CDR2 FVKESK come from the germline V gene. J was trimmed by 4 bases and V by 1 base; bases with no gene match: 1. CDR3 loop: CASSQGDRVYGYTF. DNA for the CDR3: TGTGCCAGCAGCCAAGGGGACAGGGTCTATGGCTACACCTTC.

This clonotype came up a few times. This chain uses TRBV6-1 with TRBJ2-3, with 12 bases matching TRBD2. The CDR3 loop spans 17 amino acids. V lost 6 bases, J lost 5 bases, and 12 bases stayed unmatched. Germline V gene data show CDR1 as MNHNS and CDR2 as SASEGT. The CDR3 coding sequence is TGTGCCAGCAGGCGGACTAGCGGGGCTCTCCTGGGAGATACGCAGTATTTT. It codes for CASRRTSGALLGDTQYF.

CDR3 in DNA: TGTGCCTGGGACCAGGGTAATAGTCAGCCCCAGCATTTT. It codes for CAWDQGNSQPQHF. The rearrangement links TRBV30 to TRBJ1-5; possibly TRBD1 for D (5 bases). Germline V CDR1 and CDR2: GTSNPN, SVGIG (reference sequence). The CDR3 sequence is 13 residues long. Trimming left V 5 bases short and J 6 bases short, with 14 bases between.

This clonotype was detected only a few times. CDR3 sequence (DNA): TGTGCCAGCACCTCTGGGGGGCAAGAGACCCAGTACTTC. It translates to CASTSGGQETQYF. The chain recombines TRBV11-2 with TRBJ2-5; a weak D match, TRBD2 (6 bases). The CDR3 is made up of 13 amino acids. The germline CDR1 and CDR2 sequences are SGHAT and FQNNGV. Trimming removed 7 bases at V and 2 bases at J, with 11 bases between. Full variable domain (remainder filled in from reference TRBV11-2 and TRBJ2-5): EAGVAQSPRYKIIEKRQSVAFWCNPISGHATLYWYQQILGQGPKLLIQFQNNGVVDDSQLPKDRFSAERLKGVDSTLKIQPAKLEDSAVYLCASTSGGQETQYFGPGTRLLVL.

The chain couples TRBV3-1 to TRBJ1-3; D remains ambiguous. V was clipped by 4 bases and J by 1 base, with 5 bases between them. This CDR3 comprises 13 residues. Germline assignment: CDR1 LGHDT and CDR2 YNNKEL (reference sequence). As DNA, the CDR3 is TGTGCCAGCAGCCCACCGTCTGGAAACACCATATATTTT. This gives the protein CASSPPSGNTIYF.

The J gene is TRBJ2-7, the V gene TRBV11-2, with 9 bases lining up with TRBD1. J gave up 4 bases and V 5 bases, and 18 bases lay outside the gene matches. This CDR3 has 18 amino acids. Germline CDR1 and CDR2: SGHAT and FQNNGV. CDR3 protein: CASSPKVGVGTGRYEQYF. In nucleotides, the CDR3 is TGTGCCAGCAGCCCCAAGGTCGGTGTCGGGACAGGGCGGTACGAGCAGTACTTC.

The chain employs TRBV12-3 or TRBV12-4 and TRBJ1-1, with a tentative D call TRBD1 (5 bases). CDR3 length: 16 amino acids. V lost 6 bases, J lost 4 bases, and 21 bases lay in between. CDR3 in DNA: TGTGCCAGCAGCCAATTCTCGACAGATGATGGCACTGAAGCTTTCTTT. Translation gives CASSQFSTDDGTEAFF.

V is TRBV27 and J is TRBJ1-1; maybe TRBD1 (6 bases). Germline assignment: CDR1 MNHEY and CDR2 SMNVEV (reference sequence). This CDR3 spans 14 amino acids. Trimming shortened V by 5 bases and J by 7 bases, and 17 bases separated the two germline ends. DNA of the CDR3: TGTGCCAGCAGTGAGAGCGCGGGACACCATGAAGCTTTCTTT. This codes for CASSESAGHHEAFF.

V and J are TRBV27 and TRBJ1-1; a weak D match, TRBD1 (5 bases). The CDR3 extends over 12 amino acids. The V and J ends lost 7 bases and 4 bases respectively, with 10 bases between them. From germline, CDR1 is MNHEY and CDR2 SMNVEV (reference sequence). CDR3 in DNA: TGTGCCAGCACCGACGGGACCACTGAAGCTTTCTTT. Translating gives CASTDGTTEAFF.

This rearrangement joins TRBV5-1 to TRBJ1-2; unclear D gene. Between the trimmed V and J ends, which lost 4 bases and 8 bases, there was a span of 15 bases. The CDR3 is 13 residues long. The germline CDR1 and CDR2 sequences are SGHRS and YFSETQ. CDR3 nucleotide sequence: TGCGCCAGCAGCGGTCCCTCCATGGAGGGCTACACCTTC. Translated: CASSGPSMEGYTF.

This clonotype was counted a few times. The V gene is TRBV12-3 or TRBV12-4, the J gene TRBJ2-4; D is possibly TRBD2 (5 bases). V lost 7 bases to trimming and J lost 1 base, with 20 bases between them. The CDR3 consists of 17 residues. The CDR3 is CASTPGPTRVAKNIQYF. CDR3 bases: TGTGCCAGCACCCCCGGCCCCACTAGGGTGGCCAAAAACATTCAGTACTTC.

The V call is TRBV12-3 or TRBV12-4, the J call TRBJ2-1; D gene uncertain. This CDR3 spans 13 amino acids. The ends were cut back, 4 bases at V and 12 bases at J, with 16 bases in the middle. CDR3 sequence (DNA): TGTGCCAGCAGTTCGTCGACCCCGCAAGGGCAGTTCTTC. Protein: CASSSSTPQGQFF.

This clonotype was picked up a small number of times. The gene calls are TRBV5-4 and TRBJ1-1; D is unclear. Per germline, CDR1 SGHNT and CDR2 YYREEE (reference sequence). V shed 4 bases and J shed 5 bases, with 21 bases lying between them. The CDR3 runs 16 residues. The chain's CDR3 is CASSPRSVRGKTEAFF. Here the CDR3 DNA reads TGTGCCAGCAGCCCCCGGTCTGTAAGAGGGAAGACTGAAGCTTTCTTT.

This rearrangement joins TRBV12-3 or TRBV12-4 to TRBJ1-2; 8 nucleotides align to TRBD1. The CDR3 is made up of 13 amino acids. V was pared by 6 bases and J by 8 bases, with 8 bases of the junction left unmatched. The CDR3 region is CASRTGAKGGYTF. For the CDR3, the DNA is TGTGCCAGCAGGACAGGGGCAAAGGGGGGCTACACCTTC.

This clonotype occurred a few times. The genes are TRBV5-5 and TRBJ2-1, with D maybe TRBD1 (6 bases). Trimming shortened V by 6 bases and J by 10 bases, and 8 bases separated the two germline ends. There are 10 residues in the CDR3. CDR1 and CDR2 from the germline V gene are SGHKS and YYEKEE (reference sequence). CDR3 residues: CASNGQEQFF. The CDR3, as DNA: TGTGCCAGCAACGGACAGGAGCAGTTCTTC.